The 15 T cell receptor beta chains below were found in one sample sequenced in a study of blood T cell repertoires in COVID-19. TCRdb's copy holds only in-frame clones and misses some; the assay was immunoSEQ multiplex PCR. The sample holds 120,000 to 150,000 clones, 65% to 85% seen once. The sequencing input was peripheral blood. The origin of the receptors is a human donor in a cohort sampled during active COVID-19.

In DNA form, the CDR3 reads TGCAGTGCTAGTTGGGCGGCCGGCGGGAGCAATCAGCCCCAGCATTTT. Protein sequence: CSASWAAGGSNQPQHF. V and J are TRBV20-1 and TRBJ1-5, with D unresolved. Between the trimmed V and J ends, which lost 3 bases and 1 base, there was a span of 16 bases. Germline CDR1 reads DFQATT; CDR2 reads SNEGSKA (reference sequence). This CDR3 spans 16 amino acids.

This chain connects TRBV12-3 or TRBV12-4 to TRBJ1-2; D gene uncertain. The CDR3 covers 13 residues. Trimming took 5 bases from V and 4 from J, leaving 11 bases between them. The CDR3 region is CASSLSGVYGYTF. The CDR3 DNA reads TGTGCCAGCAGTCTTTCCGGGGTCTATGGCTACACCTTC.

The genes are TRBV5-8 and TRBJ1-4; D is unresolved. The CDR3 contains 17 residues. The ends were cut back, 3 bases at V and 7 bases at J, with 22 bases in the middle. The germline V gene encodes CDR1 SGHTS and CDR2 YDEGEE. This CDR3 is CASSSRVGGSGSEKLFF. The CDR3 DNA follows: TGTGCCAGCAGCTCGAGGGTCGGCGGCTCGGGGAGTGAAAAACTGTTTTTT. Looking up the rest from reference TRBV5-8 and TRBJ1-4 gives the full variable domain: EAGVTQSPTHLIKTRGQQATLRCSPISGHTSVYWYQQALGLGLQFLLWYDEGEERNRGNFPPRFSGRQFPNYSSELNVNALELEDSALYLCASSSRVGGSGSEKLFFGSGTQLSVL.

The V gene is TRBV19, the J gene TRBJ1-3, with D unresolved. The CDR3 is 16 residues long. Trimming stripped 9 bases from V and 0 bases from J, with 18 bases between. CDR1 and CDR2 (germline): LNHDA, SQIVND (reference sequence). This chain's CDR3 is CASRRNQVNSGNTIYF. The CDR3 DNA reads as TGTGCCAGCAGACGTAACCAGGTGAACTCTGGAAACACCATATATTTT.

This chain links TRBV18 with TRBJ1-5; TRBD1 matches 7 bases. This CDR3 has 16 residues. The J segment lost 0 bases and the V segment lost 4 bases, leaving 6 bases of the junction unmatched. Germline-derived CDR1 and CDR2 are KGHSH and LQKENI. The CDR3 region is CASSQDRASSNQPQHF. The CDR3 DNA reads as TGTGCCAGCTCACAAGACAGGGCCTCTAGCAATCAGCCCCAGCATTTT.

This rearrangement joins TRBV13 to TRBJ2-5; no definite D call. The CDR3 totals 11 residues. CDR1 is PRHDT and CDR2 is FYEKMQ in the germline V gene (reference sequence). The germline V and J ends were trimmed by 5 bases and 5 bases, with 6 bases remaining between them. CDR3: CASSPRETQYF. DNA of the CDR3: TGTGCCAGCAGCCCACGGGAGACCCAGTACTTC.

J is TRBJ1-1 and V is TRBV7-9; 12 bases line up with TRBD1. The V gene end was trimmed by 5 bases and the J gene end by 7 bases; junction bases not matched to a gene: 11. The CDR3 totals 16 residues. From germline, CDR1 is SEHNR and CDR2 FQNEAQ (reference sequence). CDR3 sequence reads: CASSPGTGGVRNEAFF. The CDR3 nucleotides read TGTGCCAGCAGCCCCGGGACAGGGGGCGTGAGGAATGAAGCTTTCTTT.

There are a few counts of this clone. The genes are TRBV2 and TRBJ1-2; possibly TRBD1 for D (5 bases). Trimming took off 6 bases at V and 4 bases at J, with 9 bases between the two ends. Germline assignment: CDR1 SNHLY and CDR2 FYNNEI. The CDR3 spans 12 residues. The CDR3: CASSDDSYGYTF. The CDR3 coding sequence is TGTGCCAGCAGCGACGACAGCTATGGCTACACCTTC. Together with reference TRBV2 and TRBJ1-2, the CDR3 gives the full variable domain: EPEVTQTPSHQVTQMGQEVILRCVPISNHLYFYWYRQILGQKVEFLVSFYNNEISEKSEIFDDQFSVERPDGSNFTLKIRSTKLEDSAMYFCASSDDSYGYTFGSGTRLTVV.

This chain links TRBV21-1 with TRBJ2-1; no check of the table's D call, TRBD1, against the DNA was made. TRBV21-1 is tagged as a pseudogene. The CDR3 contains 16 residues. CDR3 coding DNA: TGTGCCAGCAAGGGACAGGCCGCACCACTTTTAAATGAGCAGTTCTTC. Protein product: CASKGQAAPLLNEQFF.

The V and J genes are TRBV7-9 and TRBJ1-1; maybe TRBD1 (5 bases). In germline, CDR1 is SEHNR, CDR2 FQNEAQ (reference sequence). The V and J ends lost 4 bases and 3 bases respectively, with 12 bases between them. The CDR3 is 14 amino acids. CDR3 DNA sequence: TGTGCCAGCAGCTCACCTGGGGGGTACACTGAAGCTTTCTTT. Its translation is CASSSPGGYTEAFF.

V usage is TRBV6-1 and J usage is TRBJ1-2; 10 positions agree with TRBD1. The CDR3 has 15 amino acids. Trimming at V came to 1 base and at J to 4 bases, leaving 3 bases not matched to a gene. Germline values: CDR1 MNHNS, CDR2 SASEGT. The CDR3 DNA follows: TGTGCCAGCAGTGAAGGGGGGACAGGGGCCTATGGCTACACCTTC. Residues: CASSEGGTGAYGYTF.

This chain uses TRBV10-1 with TRBJ2-3; TRBD2 might be the D (5 bases). V was pared by 5 bases and J by 8 bases, with 11 bases between. CDR3 length: 12 amino acids. Per the germline V gene, CDR1 is WNHNN and CDR2 is SYGVQD (reference sequence). The DNA for the CDR3 is TGCGCCAGCAGTATAAGCGGCAGTACGCAGTATTTT. It yields the protein CASSISGSTQYF.

This clone was seen once. The gene calls are TRBV5-1 and TRBJ1-2, with TRBD1 matching over 7 bases. The CDR3 length is 15 residues. Germline V gives CDR1 SGHRS, CDR2 YFSETQ. The V segment lost 4 bases and the J segment 2 bases; nucleotides outside the gene matches: 8. The CDR3 DNA is TGCGCCAGCAGCCTGGGGACAGTACCCAACTATGGCTACACCTTC. Its protein product is CASSLGTVPNYGYTF.

This clone was recorded once. The chain is built from TRBV21-1 and TRBJ2-7; TRBD2, the D gene given by the table, was not confirmed from the DNA. TRBV21-1 is marked as a pseudogene. The CDR3 loop spans 10 amino acids. In DNA, the CDR3 is TGTGCCAGCAGCTTTCCGGGGGAGTACTTC. Encoded protein: CASSFPGEYF.

The chain carries TRBV6-6 and TRBJ2-4; D may be TRBD1 (6 bases). The CDR3 length is 14 residues. Germline V lookup: CDR1 MNHNY, CDR2 SVGAGI (reference sequence). V lost 7 bases to trimming and J lost 3 bases, with 13 bases between them. The chain's CDR3 is CASNTRDNKNIQYF. The CDR3 DNA reads as TGTGCCAGCAATACACGGGACAACAAAAACATTCAGTACTTC.